The 21 T cell receptor beta chains below were found in one sample sequenced in a study of blood T cell repertoires in COVID-19. Here immunoSEQ multiplex PCR was the method, and the copy in TCRdb shows in-frame clones only, minus some. The data show about 100,000 clones, around 88% seen once. The sample comprised peripheral blood. These receptors originate from a human donor in a cohort sampled during active COVID-19.

This chain links TRBV24-1 with TRBJ2-7; 8 positions agree with TRBD1. V was clipped by 4 bases and J by 1 base; unmatched bases: 8. The germline V gene encodes CDR1 KGHDR and CDR2 SFDVKD. The length of the CDR3 is 16 residues. The CDR3, as DNA: TGTGCCACCAGTGACCAGACAGGGGTTGGGTCCTACGAGCAGTACTTC. Protein: CATSDQTGVGSYEQYF.

This chain uses TRBV6-5 with TRBJ2-7, with D perhaps TRBD2 (5 bases). This CDR3 comprises 11 residues. V was clipped by 11 bases and J by 0 bases, with 8 bases between them. The germline CDR1 and CDR2 sequences are MNHEY and SVGAGI. CDR3 amino acids: CAPGDSYEQYF. DNA of the CDR3: TGTGCCCCCGGGGACTCCTACGAGCAGTACTTC.

The chain has TRBV6-5 and TRBJ1-6; 9 nucleotides agree with TRBD1. The J segment lost 5 bases and the V segment lost 6 bases, leaving 2 bases of the junction unmatched. The CDR3 totals 14 residues. Per germline, CDR1 MNHEY and CDR2 SVGAGI. The CDR3 DNA reads TGTGCCAGCAGGGACAGGGGAAATAATTCACCCCTCCACTTT. Amino acid sequence: CASRDRGNNSPLHF.

V is TRBV13 and J is TRBJ2-3; possible D gene TRBD1, 6 bases. The germline V gene has CDR1 PRHDT and CDR2 FYEKMQ (reference sequence). The CDR3 consists of 13 residues. Trimming removed 2 bases from V and 3 bases from J, with 6 bases in between. The CDR3 DNA reads as TGTGCCAGCAGCTTAACAGGGACAGATACGCAGTATTTT. It specifies CASSLTGTDTQYF.

This clone was observed once. The chain recombines TRBV6-5 with TRBJ2-2; D perhaps matches TRBD1 (6 bases). Germline V gene sequence: CDR1 MNHEY, CDR2 SVGAGI. The length of the CDR3 is 14 residues. Between the trimmed V and J ends, which lost 6 bases and 7 bases, there was a span of 15 bases. The CDR3 here is CASSSTGRGGELFF. Written as DNA, the CDR3 is TGTGCCAGCAGCAGCACAGGGCGAGGCGGGGAGCTGTTTTTT.

The chain employs TRBV11-2 and TRBJ2-7, with 7 bases identical to TRBD1. The V gene's germline CDR1 is SGHAT and CDR2 FQNNGV. The CDR3 length is 14 residues. With 5 bases clipped from V and 3 bases from J, the junction kept 7 bases outside the gene matches. The CDR3: CASSPRTGDYEQYF. The DNA of the CDR3 is TGTGCCAGCAGCCCACGGACAGGCGACTACGAGCAGTACTTC.

V is TRBV29-1 and J is TRBJ2-2; 7 nucleotides agree with TRBD1. The CDR3 is 15 amino acids. Germline lookup yields CDR1 SQVTM and CDR2 ANQGSEA. V was clipped by 5 bases and J by 4 bases; unmatched bases: 10. CDR3 amino acids: CSVLTGTDRTGELFF. The CDR3, as DNA: TGCAGCGTTCTGACAGGGACAGATCGCACCGGGGAGCTGTTTTTT.

The CDR3 DNA is TGTGCCAGCAGTTTATCTCGGGGGCTAGCGGGAACCTACGAGCAGTACTTC. Encoded protein: CASSLSRGLAGTYEQYF. The J gene is TRBJ2-7, the V gene TRBV27, with TRBD2 matching over 9 bases. V dropped 0 bases and J dropped 2; count of bases not matched to a gene: 8. Germline CDR1 and CDR2: MNHEY and SMNVEV (reference sequence). This CDR3 has 17 residues.

V and J are TRBV29-1 and TRBJ1-3, with TRBD1 identical over 12 bases. CDR1 SQVTM and CDR2 ANQGSEA come from the germline V gene. The CDR3 length is 16 residues. The V segment lost 6 bases and the J segment 4 bases; nucleotides outside the gene matches: 10. CDR3 nucleotides: TGCAGCGTCGCCGGGACAGGGGGCGCGAACGGAAACACCATATATTTT. Translating gives CSVAGTGGANGNTIYF.

The gene calls are TRBV11-2 and TRBJ1-4; D might be TRBD1 (5 bases). The germline V and J ends were trimmed by 0 bases and 1 base, with 6 bases remaining between them. The CDR3 consists of 15 residues. Germline CDR1 reads SGHAT; CDR2 reads FQNNGV. CDR3 loop: CASSLDGGTNEKLFF. CDR3 nucleotide sequence: TGTGCCAGCAGCTTAGACGGGGGAACTAATGAAAAACTGTTTTTT.

The chain uses TRBV5-5 and TRBJ2-7; tentative D call: TRBD1 (5 bases). Germline V gene sequence: CDR1 SGHKS, CDR2 YYEKEE (reference sequence). The CDR3 length is 14 residues. V was pared by 2 bases and J by 3 bases, with 12 bases between. Here the CDR3 reads CASSFRATGYEQYF. Written as DNA, the CDR3 is TGTGCCAGCAGCTTCAGGGCCACGGGCTACGAGCAGTACTTC. Looking up the rest from reference TRBV5-5 and TRBJ2-7 gives the full variable domain: DAGVTQSPTHLIKTRGQQVTLRCSPISGHKSVSWYQQVLGQGPQFIFQYYEKEERGRGNFPDRFSARQFPNYSSELNVNALLLGDSALYLCASSFRATGYEQYFGPGTRLTVT.

The chain joins TRBV28 to TRBJ1-5; the D gene is possibly TRBD1 (5 bases). CDR1 MDHEN and CDR2 SYDVKM come from the germline V gene. This CDR3 has 15 amino acids. V lost 7 bases to trimming and J lost 2 bases, with 15 bases between them. The chain's CDR3 is CASTDWGGGNQPQHF. The CDR3 nucleotides read TGTGCCAGCACCGACTGGGGGGGAGGCAATCAGCCCCAGCATTTT.

The rearrangement links TRBV24-1 to TRBJ2-1, with 8 bases fitting TRBD2. Germline V gene data show CDR1 as KGHDR and CDR2 as SFDVKD. This CDR3 has 18 amino acids. With V trimmed by 3 bases and J by 2 bases, 11 bases remained unmatched. CDR3 sequence: CATSDGTSGSIPYNEQFF. CDR3 in DNA: TGTGCCACCAGTGATGGGACAAGCGGGAGTATCCCCTACAATGAGCAGTTCTTC.

This clone was seen once. This rearrangement joins TRBV5-1 to TRBJ2-1, with D unresolved. Trimming shortened V by 0 bases and J by 8 bases, and 12 bases separated the two germline ends. CDR1 and CDR2 (germline): SGHRS, YFSETQ. The CDR3 sequence is 14 residues long. The chain's CDR3 is CASSLDSSSDEQFF. The CDR3 DNA reads TGCGCCAGCAGCTTGGATAGCTCATCTGATGAGCAGTTCTTC.

In its sample, this clone was seen a few times. The V and J genes are TRBV7-9 and TRBJ2-5, with D possibly TRBD2 on 5 matching bases. CDR3 length: 13 residues. Trimming removed 1 base at V and 5 bases at J, with 8 bases between. Germline V CDR1 and CDR2: SEHNR, FQNEAQ (reference sequence). DNA of the CDR3: TGTGCCAGCAGCTTAGTAGCGATCGAGACCCAGTACTTC. Residues: CASSLVAIETQYF.

This clone appeared a single time. The chain joins TRBV14 to TRBJ2-6, with D possibly TRBD2 on 5 matching bases. The CDR3 length is 16 residues. CDR1 SGHDN and CDR2 FVKESK come from the germline V gene. V was cut by 4 bases and J by 0 bases, with 10 bases left in between. The CDR3: CASSRGLHSGANVLTF. CDR3 nucleotides: TGTGCCAGCAGCCGCGGACTGCACTCTGGGGCCAACGTCCTGACTTTC. The whole variable domain, remainder taken from reference TRBV14 and TRBJ2-6, is EAGVTQFPSHSVIEKGQTVTLRCDPISGHDNLYWYRRVMGKEIKFLLHFVKESKQDESGMPNNRFLAERTGGTYSTLKVQPAELEDSGVYFCASSRGLHSGANVLTFGAGSRLTVL.

V usage is TRBV28 and J usage is TRBJ1-2, with D possibly being TRBD1 (6 bases). CDR3 length: 13 residues. Per the germline V gene, CDR1 is MDHEN and CDR2 is SYDVKM. The V end was cut by 2 bases, the J end by 3 bases, with 7 bases between. Here the CDR3 reads CASSLRTDYGYTF. CDR3 bases: TGTGCCAGCAGTTTAAGGACAGACTATGGCTACACCTTC.

The chain employs TRBV5-1 and TRBJ1-6; D is unresolved. The CDR3 length is 17 residues. Germline loops: CDR1 SGHRS, CDR2 YFSETQ. V was cut by 4 bases and J by 0 bases, with 14 bases left in between. CDR3: CASSRESWSSYNSPLHF. Written as DNA, the CDR3 is TGCGCCAGCAGCCGGGAGTCATGGAGCTCCTATAATTCACCCCTCCACTTT.

The chain couples TRBV13 to TRBJ2-5; D is perhaps TRBD2 (6 bases). From germline, CDR1 is PRHDT and CDR2 FYEKMQ (reference sequence). This CDR3 contains 16 residues. The V end lost 1 base, the J end lost 5 bases, and 17 bases lay between the germline ends. In nucleotides, the CDR3 is TGTGCCAGCAGCTTAGAGAGGCTAGCGTCTCTGGAGACCCAGTACTTC. This sequence encodes CASSLERLASLETQYF.

The J gene is TRBJ2-7, the V gene TRBV11-2; 9 bases align to TRBD1. This CDR3 is built from 14 residues. J gave up 4 bases and V 8 bases, and 9 bases lay outside the gene matches. In germline, CDR1 is SGHAT, CDR2 FQNNGV. CDR3 sequence reads: CASSTGQGSYEQYF. DNA of the CDR3: TGTGCCAGCTCGACGGGACAGGGTTCTTACGAGCAGTACTTC.

The CDR3 reads CASRGRTSGEETQYF. The DNA of the CDR3 is TGTGCCAGCAGGGGAAGGACTAGCGGGGAAGAGACCCAGTACTTC. The chain is built from TRBV6-1 and TRBJ2-5, with 12 bases aligning to TRBD2. Germline CDR1 MNHNS, CDR2 SASEGT. Losses at the gene ends were 6 bases for V and 3 bases for J; bases not matched to a gene: 5. This CDR3 has 15 amino acids.